These 5 T cell receptor beta chains were sequenced from one sample in a study of blood T cell repertoires in COVID-19. Generated by immunoSEQ multiplex PCR, the TCRdb table keeps only in-frame clones and is missing some. The table includes about 300,000 clones, 83% detected once. Material for sequencing was peripheral blood. The receptors stem from a woman aged 45-59 years who had recovered from COVID-19.

V is TRBV3-1 (or the pseudogene TRBV3-2) and J is TRBJ2-3; the match to TRBD2 covers 7 bases. Germline values: CDR1 LGHDT, CDR2 YNNKEL (reference sequence). V lost 4 bases to trimming and J lost 3 bases; unmatched junction nucleotides: 7. The CDR3 contains 15 residues. CDR3 region: CASSLYGGWTDTQYF. CDR3 nucleotides: TGTGCCAGCAGCCTCTACGGGGGGTGGACAGATACGCAGTATTTT.

This chain links TRBV19 with TRBJ2-1; 11 bases are a match to TRBD2. The J segment lost 4 bases and the V segment lost 6 bases, leaving 2 bases of the junction unmatched. Germline CDR1 reads LNHDA; CDR2 reads SQIVND (reference sequence). The CDR3 spans 14 residues. This CDR3 is CASRGTSGYNEQFF. Written as DNA, the CDR3 is TGTGCCAGTAGAGGGACTAGCGGTTACAATGAGCAGTTCTTC.

The chain carries TRBV19 and TRBJ2-2; D is unclear. Trimming took 5 bases from V and 3 from J, leaving 16 bases between them. The CDR3 has 16 residues. Germline assignment: CDR1 LNHDA and CDR2 SQIVND (reference sequence). CDR3 residues: CASSPYRGLDTGELFF. CDR3 sequence (DNA): TGTGCCAGTAGTCCCTATCGCGGATTAGACACCGGGGAGCTGTTTTTT.

The J gene is TRBJ1-5, the V gene TRBV4-2; TRBD1 aligns across 8 bases. There are 15 residues in the CDR3. V trimming: 0 bases; J trimming: 3 bases; junction bases outside the gene matches: 1. The germline gives CDR1 LGHNA, CDR2 YNFKEQ. CDR3: CASSQEQGDNQPQHF. The CDR3, as DNA: TGTGCCAGCAGCCAAGAACAGGGGGACAATCAGCCCCAGCATTTT.

As concerns this clone: Because the CDR3's place on the DNA is in doubt, the DNA is left out and the CDR3 is given as listed by TCRdb. This chain links TRBV28 with TRBJ2-2; the table's D call TRBD2 went unverified against the DNA. In germline, CDR1 is MDHEN, CDR2 SYDVKM. Including both end residues, the CDR3 is 14 amino acids long. This CDR3 reads CASSSSGLAGELFF.